The 11 T cell receptor beta chains below were found in one sample sequenced in a study of identical twins (dated by TCRdb to the mid-2010s). The library was made by 5' RACE. Instrument used: Illumina HiSeq 2000. TCRdb reworked the public reads: Q25 trimming with fastp, MiXCR clone assembly, productive beta chains retained. Every distinct CDR3 protein forms one entry, paired with its most common genes and DNA. This sample gives under 900,000 distinct CDR3 sequences in total; about 12% of them show up just once. Jointly, the top ten make up around 1.6% of the sample. Separately, the same data were catalogued under a study of yellow fever vaccine responses in identical twins.

The sample was PBMCs. Receptors were obtained from a young woman in good health.

This clonotype came up a few times. The CDR3 sequence: CSAPSGASGYNEQFF. For the CDR3, the DNA is TGCAGTGCTCCATCGGGGGCATCTGGGTACAATGAGCAGTTCTTC. This chain uses TRBV20-1 with TRBJ2-1; D might be TRBD1 or TRBD2, each matching 6 bases. The CDR3 contains 15 residues. The V and J ends lost 5 bases and 4 bases respectively, with 18 bases between them. In germline, CDR1 is DFQATT, CDR2 SNEGSKA (reference sequence).

Only a few counts were recorded for this clonotype. The chain uses TRBV20-1 and TRBJ2-6; D is uncertain. The CDR3 consists of 15 residues. Germline V gene sequence: CDR1 DFQATT, CDR2 SNEGSKA (reference sequence). V shed 5 bases and J shed 0 bases, with 11 bases lying between them. The CDR3 is CSAEAVNSGANVLTF. CDR3 nucleotides: TGCAGTGCTGAAGCAGTGAACTCTGGGGCCAACGTCCTGACTTTC.

This clonotype has a handful of counts. The rearrangement links TRBV5-1 to TRBJ2-7; TRBD1 is a possible D gene (6 bases). V lost 4 bases to trimming and J lost 1 base, with 12 bases between them. Germline-derived CDR1 and CDR2 are SGHRS and YFSETQ. The CDR3 covers 14 residues. CDR3 loop: CASSRDTGSYEQYF. The CDR3, as DNA: TGCGCCAGCAGCCGAGATACAGGGTCCTACGAGCAGTACTTC.

This clonotype turned up a few times. The V gene is TRBV6-5, the J gene TRBJ2-3; D ambiguous. The CDR3 has 13 amino acids. Trimming pared 1 base from V and 1 base from J, leaving 3 bases between. In germline, CDR1 is MNHEY, CDR2 SVGAGI. CDR3 nucleotide sequence: TGTGCCAGCAGTTACTTCGGCACAGATACGCAGTATTTT. Translating it yields CASSYFGTDTQYF.

Points on this clonotype: One end of the junction varies from germline; a read error may be responsible. The chain joins TRBV5-6 to TRBJ2-2; 7 positions agree with TRBD2. The CDR3 has 14 residues. The germline gives CDR1 SGHDT, CDR2 YYEEEE. The DNA of the CDR3 is TGTGCCAGCGGCCCCGGCCGTATCAGCGGGGCGCTGCTTTTT. This codes for CASGPGRISGALLF.

This clonotype was seen a handful of times. The chain uses TRBV5-5 and TRBJ2-2, with D perhaps TRBD1 or TRBD2 (7 bases each). CDR1 and CDR2 (germline): SGHKS, YYEKEE (reference sequence). Deletions cut 3 bases from V and 4 bases from J, with 16 bases between. The CDR3 is made up of 16 amino acids. The DNA of the CDR3 is TGTGCCAGCAGCTCGCGACAGGGAGGGGGCACCGGGGAGCTGTTTTTT. It specifies CASSSRQGGGTGELFF.

The rearrangement links TRBV28 to TRBJ2-3, with TRBD2 identical over 12 bases. V lost 4 bases, J lost 2 bases, and 7 bases stayed unmatched. Germline-derived CDR1 and CDR2 are MDHEN and SYDVKM. The CDR3 consists of 17 residues. The CDR3 DNA sequence: TGTGCCAGCAGTTCTCGGACTAGCGGGATCAACACAGATACGCAGTATTTT. Translating it yields CASSSRTSGINTDTQYF.

This clonotype was observed a few times. The chain has TRBV20-1 and TRBJ1-1; 7 nucleotides agree with TRBD1. Germline V gene lookup returns CDR1 DFQATT and CDR2 SNEGSKA (reference sequence). V gave up 2 bases and J gave up 5 bases; unmatched junction bases: 11. This CDR3 comprises 15 residues. The CDR3 reads CSARSADRAGTEAFF. The CDR3 nucleotides read TGCAGTGCTAGATCCGCCGACAGGGCGGGAACTGAAGCTTTCTTT.

The V and J genes are TRBV2 and TRBJ2-3; weak D call: TRBD2 (5 bases). V was clipped by 1 base and J by 3 bases, with 11 bases between them. Germline CDR1 reads SNHLY; CDR2 reads FYNNEI. This CDR3 has 15 amino acids. The DNA of the CDR3 is TGTGCCAGCAGTGAAGTGGGGAGAGGTACAGATACGCAGTATTTT. Its translation: CASSEVGRGTDTQYF.

Many counts were recorded for this clonotype. This rearrangement joins TRBV12-3 or TRBV12-4 to TRBJ2-1; 7 bases agree with TRBD2. CDR3 length equals 13 residues. The V gene end was trimmed by 5 bases and the J gene end by 9 bases; junction bases not matched to a gene: 7. The CDR3 DNA follows: TGTGCCAGCAGTCCCGGACTAGTAAGTGAGCAGTTCTTC. It is translated as CASSPGLVSEQFF.

The J gene is TRBJ2-1, the V gene TRBV6-6; 7 positions agree with TRBD1. This CDR3 contains 13 residues. V was clipped by 2 bases and J by 8 bases; unmatched bases: 3. Germline V gene data show CDR1 as MNHNY and CDR2 as SVGAGI (reference sequence). CDR3 DNA: TGTGCCAGCAGTTACAACAGGGGCCATGAGCAGTTCTTC. It translates to CASSYNRGHEQFF.